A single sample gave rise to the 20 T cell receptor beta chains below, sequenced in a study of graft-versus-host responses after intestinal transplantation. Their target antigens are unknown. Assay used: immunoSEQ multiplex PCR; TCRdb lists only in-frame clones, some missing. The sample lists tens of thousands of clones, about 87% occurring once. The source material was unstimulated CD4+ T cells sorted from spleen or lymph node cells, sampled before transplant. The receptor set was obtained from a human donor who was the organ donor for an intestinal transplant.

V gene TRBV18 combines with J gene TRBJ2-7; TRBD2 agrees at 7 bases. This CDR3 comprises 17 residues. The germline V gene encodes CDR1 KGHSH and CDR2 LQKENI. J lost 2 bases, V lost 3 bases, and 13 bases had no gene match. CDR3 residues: CASSPLGTAAGTYEQYF. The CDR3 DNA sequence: TGTGCCAGCTCACCGCTCGGCACGGCAGCGGGGACCTACGAGCAGTACTTC.

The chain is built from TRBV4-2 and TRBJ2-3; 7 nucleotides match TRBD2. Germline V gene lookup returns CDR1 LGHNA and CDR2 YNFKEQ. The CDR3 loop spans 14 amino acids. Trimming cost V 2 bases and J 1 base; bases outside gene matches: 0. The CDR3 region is CASSQTSGTDTQYF. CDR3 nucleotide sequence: TGTGCCAGCAGCCAAACTAGCGGCACAGATACGCAGTATTTT.

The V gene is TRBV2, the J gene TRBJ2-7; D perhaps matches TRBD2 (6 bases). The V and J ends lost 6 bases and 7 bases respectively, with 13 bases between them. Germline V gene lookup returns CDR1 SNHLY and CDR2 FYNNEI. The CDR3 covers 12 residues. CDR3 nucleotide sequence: TGTGCCAGCAGCGGAGACGCGGGGGAGCAGTACTTC. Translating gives CASSGDAGEQYF.

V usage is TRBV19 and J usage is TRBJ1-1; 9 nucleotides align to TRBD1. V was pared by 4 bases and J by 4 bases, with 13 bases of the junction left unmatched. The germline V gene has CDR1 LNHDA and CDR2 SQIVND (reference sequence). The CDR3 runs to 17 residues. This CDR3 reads CASSTLSRDRVGTEAFF. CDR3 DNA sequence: TGTGCCAGTAGTACGCTATCCCGGGACAGGGTCGGCACTGAAGCTTTCTTT.

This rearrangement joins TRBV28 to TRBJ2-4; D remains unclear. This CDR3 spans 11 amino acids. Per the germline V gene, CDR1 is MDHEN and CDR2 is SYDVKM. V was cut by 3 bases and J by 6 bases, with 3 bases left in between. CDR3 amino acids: CASSLANIQYF. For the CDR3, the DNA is TGTGCCAGCAGTTTGGCAAACATTCAGTACTTC.

CDR3 residues: CASSLGGLSKEKLFF. CDR3 nucleotides: TGTGCCAGCAGCTTAGGCGGACTGTCCAAGGAAAAACTGTTTTTT. The chain uses TRBV7-8 and TRBJ1-4; D remains ambiguous. The CDR3 runs to 15 residues. Trimming took 1 base from V and 8 from J, leaving 14 bases between them. CDR1 SGHVS and CDR2 FQNEAQ come from the germline V gene.

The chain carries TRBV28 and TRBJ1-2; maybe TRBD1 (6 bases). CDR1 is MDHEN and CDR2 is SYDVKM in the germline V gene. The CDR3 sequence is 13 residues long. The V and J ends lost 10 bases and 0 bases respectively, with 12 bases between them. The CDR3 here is CATIYRANYGYTF. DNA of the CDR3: TGTGCCACAATTTACAGGGCTAACTATGGCTACACCTTC.

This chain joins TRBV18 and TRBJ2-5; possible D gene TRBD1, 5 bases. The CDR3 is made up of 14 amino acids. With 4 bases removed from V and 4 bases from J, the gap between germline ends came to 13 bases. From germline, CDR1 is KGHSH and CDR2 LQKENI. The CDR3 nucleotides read TGTGCCAGCTCACAGCAGGGTCTCCGAGAGACCCAGTACTTC. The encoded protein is CASSQQGLRETQYF.

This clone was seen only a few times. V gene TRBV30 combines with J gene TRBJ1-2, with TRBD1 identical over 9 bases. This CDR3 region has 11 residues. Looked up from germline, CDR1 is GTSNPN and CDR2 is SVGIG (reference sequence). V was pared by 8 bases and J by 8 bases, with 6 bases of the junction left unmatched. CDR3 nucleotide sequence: TGTGCCCGAACAGGGGGCCGGGGCTACACCTTC. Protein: CARTGGRGYTF.

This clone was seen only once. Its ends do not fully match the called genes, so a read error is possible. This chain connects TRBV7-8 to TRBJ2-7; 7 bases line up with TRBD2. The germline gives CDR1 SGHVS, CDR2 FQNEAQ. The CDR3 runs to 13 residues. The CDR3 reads CASSRADRREHVF. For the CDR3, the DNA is TGTGCCAGCTCCAGGGCGGATAGGCGGGAGCATGTCTTC.

The CDR3 sequence: CASSEQPGNTEAFF. CDR3 nucleotide sequence: TGCGCCAGCAGCGAACAACCGGGGAACACTGAAGCTTTCTTT. V is TRBV5-1 and J is TRBJ1-1; D not resolved. Per the germline V gene, CDR1 is SGHRS and CDR2 is YFSETQ. The CDR3 has 14 residues. The V gene lost 4 bases and the J gene lost 1 base, with 11 bases spanning the gap.

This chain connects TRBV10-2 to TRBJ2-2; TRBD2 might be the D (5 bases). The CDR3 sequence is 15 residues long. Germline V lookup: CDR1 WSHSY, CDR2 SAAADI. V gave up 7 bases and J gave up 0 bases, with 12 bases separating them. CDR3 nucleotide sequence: TGCGCCAGCAATAGAGGGCCCGCGAACACCGGGGAGCTGTTTTTT. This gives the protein CASNRGPANTGELFF.

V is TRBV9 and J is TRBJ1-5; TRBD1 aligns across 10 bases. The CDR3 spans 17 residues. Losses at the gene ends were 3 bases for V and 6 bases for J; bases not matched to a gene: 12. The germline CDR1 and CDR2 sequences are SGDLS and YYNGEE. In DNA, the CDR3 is TGTGCCAGCAGCGCAGATACAGACAGGGGGCGCCGTCAGCCCCAGCATTTT. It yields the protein CASSADTDRGRRQPQHF.

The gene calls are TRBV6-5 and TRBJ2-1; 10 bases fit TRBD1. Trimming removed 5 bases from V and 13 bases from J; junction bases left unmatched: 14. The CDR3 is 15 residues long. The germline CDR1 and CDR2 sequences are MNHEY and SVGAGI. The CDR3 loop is CASSPLPGTGAVQFF. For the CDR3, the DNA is TGTGCCAGCAGTCCATTACCCGGGACAGGGGCGGTACAGTTCTTC.

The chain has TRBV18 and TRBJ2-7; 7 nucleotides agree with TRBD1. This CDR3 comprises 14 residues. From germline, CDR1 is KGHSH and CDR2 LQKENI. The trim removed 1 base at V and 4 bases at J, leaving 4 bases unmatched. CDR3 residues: CASSPQGQSYEQYF. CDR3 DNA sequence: TGTGCCAGCTCACCACAGGGACAGTCGTACGAGCAGTACTTC.

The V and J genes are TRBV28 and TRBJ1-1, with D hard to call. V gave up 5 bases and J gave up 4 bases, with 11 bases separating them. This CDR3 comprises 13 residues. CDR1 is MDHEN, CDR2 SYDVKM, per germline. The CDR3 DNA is TGTGCCAGCAGTCCCTACCCACCCACTGAAGCTTTCTTT. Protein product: CASSPYPPTEAFF.

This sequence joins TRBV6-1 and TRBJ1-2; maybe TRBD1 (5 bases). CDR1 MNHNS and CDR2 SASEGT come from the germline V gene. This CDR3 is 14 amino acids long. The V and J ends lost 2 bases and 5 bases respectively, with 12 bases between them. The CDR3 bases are TGTGCCAGCAGTGAACTTGGGGGGAGATATGGCTACACCTTC. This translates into CASSELGGRYGYTF.

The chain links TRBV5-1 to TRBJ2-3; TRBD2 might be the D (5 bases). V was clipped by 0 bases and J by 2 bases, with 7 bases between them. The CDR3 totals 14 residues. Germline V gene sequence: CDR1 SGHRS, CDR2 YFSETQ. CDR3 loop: CASSLVGATDTQYF. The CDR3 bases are TGCGCCAGCAGCTTGGTGGGAGCCACAGATACGCAGTATTTT.

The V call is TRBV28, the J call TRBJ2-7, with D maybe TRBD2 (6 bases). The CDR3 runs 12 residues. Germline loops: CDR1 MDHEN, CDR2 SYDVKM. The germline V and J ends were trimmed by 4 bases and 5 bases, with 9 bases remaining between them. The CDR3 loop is CASSWRGNEQYF. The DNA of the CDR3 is TGTGCCAGCAGTTGGCGGGGTAACGAGCAGTACTTC.

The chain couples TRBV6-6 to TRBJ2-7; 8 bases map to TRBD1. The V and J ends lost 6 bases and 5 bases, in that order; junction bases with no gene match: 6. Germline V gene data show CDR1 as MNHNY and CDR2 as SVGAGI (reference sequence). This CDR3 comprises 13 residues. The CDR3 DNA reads TGTGCCAGCAGCCTGGACAGGGTCCACGAGCAGTACTTC. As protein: CASSLDRVHEQYF.